The rows below give T cell receptor beta chains drawn from one sample of a study of T cells after posttransplantation cyclophosphamide. Profiling relied on immunoSEQ multiplex PCR, and the TCRdb table lists in-frame clones only, not all of them. Recorded here are around 26,000 clones, none singletons. This sample comprised PBMCs, obtained after allogeneic stem cell transplant with posttransplant cyclophosphamide. The receptors were sampled from a young adult male patient who received an allogeneic stem cell transplant from a related donor, was CMV-positive, and had no GVHD. Some T cells may have originated in the graft donor. Each CDR3 is given with its conserved first and last residue. D genes are given only for firm matches. Some rows have no size entry. The others give once, few or many, or a class for an expanded clone.

d_gene	j_gene	v_gene	abundance	CDR3nt	CDR3aa
TRBD1	TRBJ2-7	TRBV5-1	many	TGCGCCAGCAGCAGGACAGGGAACTACGAGCAGTACTTC	CASSRTGNYEQYF
.	TRBJ2-7	TRBV27	many	TGTGCCAGCAGTTTATTATTTGGAGGAAACGAGCAGTACTTC	CASSLLFGGNEQYF
TRBD1	TRBJ1-3	TRBV6-1	many	TGTGCCAGCAGTGGCCGGGACAGCCTCCGCTCTGGAAACACCATATATTTT	CASSGRDSLRSGNTIYF
TRBD2	TRBJ2-1	TRBV5-6	many	TGTGCCAGCAGCCCGGCAGGACTAGCGGGATCCTACAATGAGCAGTTCTTC	CASSPAGLAGSYNEQFF
TRBD1	TRBJ2-7	TRBV5-1	few	TGCGCCAGCAGCTTGGGACAGGGCCAAAGCTCCTACGAGCAGTACTTC	CASSLGQGQSSYEQYF
TRBD1	TRBJ1-2	TRBV19	many	TGTGCCAGCCGGGGACAGTCGTTTTCTGAGGCCTATGGCTACACCTTC	CASRGQSFSEAYGYTF
.	TRBJ2-2	TRBV4-1	many	TGCGCCAGCAGCCAAACGGGAGTGAACACCGGGGAGCTGTTTTTT	CASSQTGVNTGELFF
TRBD2	TRBJ2-1	TRBV7-6	many	TGTGCCAGCAGGCGTAGGGGCGGGACTAGCGGGAGTGGGGGAAGCTCCTACAATGAGCAGTTCTTC	CASRRRGGTSGSGGSSYNEQFF
TRBD2	TRBJ2-7	TRBV4-1	many	TGCGCCAGCAGCCCCCTCGGGGGAGGGTGGATCGAGCAGTACTTC	CASSPLGGGWIEQYF
.	TRBJ1-1	TRBV7-9	many	TGTGCCAGCATCCCGGGGCGGGGTTCCATGAACACTGAAGCTTTCTTT	CASIPGRGSMNTEAFF
.	TRBJ2-3	TRBV5-6	many	TGTGCCAGCAATTTGGAGGGGGGGCTAGAAACAGATACGCAGTATTTT	CASNLEGGLETDTQYF
TRBD2	TRBJ2-1	TRBV9	.	TGTGCCAGCAGCCCCCGGGGGGGGGAGCAGTTCTTC	CASSPRGGEQFF
.	TRBJ1-2	TRBV7-8	many	TGTGCCAGCAGCTTAGGCTCGAGGTACTATGGCTACACCTTC	CASSLGSRYYGYTF
TRBD1	TRBJ2-7	TRBV5-1	many	TGCGCCAGCAGCTTCCGGGACAGGGTCTCCTACGAGCAGTACTTC	CASSFRDRVSYEQYF
.	TRBJ2-1	TRBV4-3	many	TGCGCCAGCAGCCAAGCCCCGGGACAACCGAGCTCCTACAATGAGCAGTTCTTC	CASSQAPGQPSSYNEQFF
.	TRBJ2-5	TRBV5-6	many	TGTGCCAGCAGCGAGTACAGGGTCCAAGAGACCCAGTACTTC	CASSEYRVQETQYF
.	TRBJ2-7	TRBV5-1	many	TGCGCCAGCAGCTTGTTTGCGACTTCGAGCTCCTACGAGCAGTACTTC	CASSLFATSSSYEQYF
.	TRBJ1-5	TRBV28	many	TGTGCCAGCAGTGTAGGGCCCAACAGGGTCGTGGGTCAGCCCCAGCATTTT	CASSVGPNRVVGQPQHF
.	TRBJ1-1	TRBV2	.	TGTGCCAGCAGGGGGCCGATGAGCACTGAAGCTTTCTTT	CASRGPMSTEAFF
.	TRBJ2-6	TRBV5-8	many	TGTGCCAGCGGAAACAGGCATCCCGGGGCCAACGTCCTGACTTTC	CASGNRHPGANVLTF
.	TRBJ1-2	TRBV5-5	many	TGTGCCAGCAGCTTGATGGAGCTTCAAGGCTACACCTTC	CASSLMELQGYTF
.	TRBJ2-1	TRBV5-1	many	TGCGCCAGCAGCTCCGAAATGTTAGACAGCCCCTCCTACAATGAGCAGTTCTTC	CASSSEMLDSPSYNEQFF
TRBD1	TRBJ1-2	TRBV29-1	many	TGCAGCGTTGATAGACAGGGGGCGCGGGGCTACACCTTC	CSVDRQGARGYTF
.	TRBJ2-1	TRBV4-1	many	TGCGCCAGCAGCCAAACAGGGTTTCTTTACAATGAGCAGTTCTTC	CASSQTGFLYNEQFF
TRBD1	TRBJ1-3	TRBV4-1	many	TGCGCCAGCAGCTCAACAGGGGGCTTAAACGGAAACACCATATATTTT	CASSSTGGLNGNTIYF
TRBD1	TRBJ1-3	TRBV7-9	many	TGTGCCAGCAGCTTAACCACGACAGGGGGTGGAAACACCATATATTTT	CASSLTTTGGGNTIYF
TRBD1	TRBJ2-3	TRBV11-3	few	TGTGCCAGCAGCCCGCGATGGGACAGGGATCAAGATACGCAGTATTTT	CASSPRWDRDQDTQYF
TRBD2	TRBJ2-2	TRBV7-2	many	TGTGCCAGCAGCTTAGTAGGGACTAGTAATTACGGGGAGCTGTTTTTT	CASSLVGTSNYGELFF
.	TRBJ2-2	TRBV4-1	many	TGCGCCAGCAGCCAATCCGGGGCAGGGACTAACACCGGGGAGCTGTTTTTT	CASSQSGAGTNTGELFF
TRBD1	TRBJ2-1	TRBV10-3	medium-sized	TGTGCCATCAGCCTACAGGGGGTAAATTACAATGAGCAGTTCTTC	CAISLQGVNYNEQFF
.	TRBJ1-1	TRBV4-1	many	TGCGCCAGCAGCCAAGTCAATCACCTAGGGGGTGAGAGCACTGAAGCTTTCTTT	CASSQVNHLGGESTEAFF
.	TRBJ1-6	TRBV2	.	TGTGCCAGCAGTGGAGGGGGTAATTCACCCCTCCACTTT	CASSGGGNSPLHF
.	TRBJ1-2	TRBV30	many	TGTGCCTGGACACAGGGAAAAGGCTACACCTTC	CAWTQGKGYTF
TRBD1	TRBJ1-2	TRBV7-9	many	TGTGCCAGCAGCTTAAGTTGGCAGGGGGCTAACTATGGCTACACCTTC	CASSLSWQGANYGYTF
TRBD1	TRBJ1-6	TRBV7-3	many	TGTGCCAGCAGCTTAATTTCTTCGACAGGGGGCGTCCCCAATGATAATTCACCCCTCCACTTT	CASSLISSTGGVPNDNSPLHF
.	TRBJ2-3	TRBV28	many	TGTGCCAGCAGTTTAGCGGGGAGCACAGATACGCAGTATTTT	CASSLAGSTDTQYF
TRBD2	TRBJ2-1	TRBV4-2	many	TGTGCCAGCAGCCAAGACATATCCGGCGGGAGCTCCTACAATGAGCAGTTCTTC	CASSQDISGGSSYNEQFF
TRBD1	TRBJ1-1	TRBV6-1	many	TGTGCCAGCAGGGAGCTCCGGGACAGGGACACTGAAGCTTTCTTT	CASRELRDRDTEAFF
.	TRBJ1-2	TRBV5-6	many	TGTGCCAGCAGCCTCACCTGGGGGTCGGACAGCCGAACCGGCTATGGCTACACCTTC	CASSLTWGSDSRTGYGYTF
.	TRBJ1-5	TRBV20-1	many	TGCAGTGCCTGGGGGGGTGGGCCCCAGCATTTT	CSAWGGGPQHF